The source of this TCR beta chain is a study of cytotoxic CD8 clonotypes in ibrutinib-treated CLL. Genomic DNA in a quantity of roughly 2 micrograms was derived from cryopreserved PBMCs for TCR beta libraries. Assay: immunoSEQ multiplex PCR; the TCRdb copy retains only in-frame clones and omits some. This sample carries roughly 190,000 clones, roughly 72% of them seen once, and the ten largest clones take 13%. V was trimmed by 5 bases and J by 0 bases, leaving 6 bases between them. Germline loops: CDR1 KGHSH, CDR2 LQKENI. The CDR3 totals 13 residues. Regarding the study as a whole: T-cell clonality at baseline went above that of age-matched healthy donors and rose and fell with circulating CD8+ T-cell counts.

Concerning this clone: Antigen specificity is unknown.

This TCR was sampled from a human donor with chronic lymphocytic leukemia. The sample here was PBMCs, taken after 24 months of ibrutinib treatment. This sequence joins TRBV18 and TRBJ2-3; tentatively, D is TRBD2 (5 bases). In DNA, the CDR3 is TGTGCCAGCTCAAGACTAAGCACAGATACGCAGTATTTT. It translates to CASSRLSTDTQYF. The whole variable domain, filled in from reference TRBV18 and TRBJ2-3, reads NAGVMQNPRHLVRRRGQEARLRCSPMKGHSHVYWYRQLPEEGLKFMVYLQKENIIDESGMPKERFSAEFPKEGPSILRIQQVVRGDSAAYFCASSRLSTDTQYFGPGTRLTVL.